The next 19 T cell receptor beta chains were all read from a single sample in a study of blood T cell repertoires in COVID-19. Some clones are missing from TCRdb's copy, which holds only in-frame ones; the method was immunoSEQ multiplex PCR. This table holds approximately 310,000 clones, around nine tenths found once. The sequenced material came from PBMCs or T cells enriched from blood (not recorded which). Every receptor here comes from a man aged 55-75 years who had recovered from COVID-19.

V usage is TRBV15 and J usage is TRBJ1-2; D remains unclear. There are 14 residues in the CDR3. V lost 1 base and J 2 bases, leaving 8 bases between the germline ends. Germline CDR1 reads LNHNV; CDR2 reads YYDKDF (reference sequence). The CDR3 here is CATSRAQLNYGYTF. CDR3 sequence (DNA): TGTGCCACCAGCAGAGCACAGCTAAACTATGGCTACACCTTC.

V is TRBV19 and J is TRBJ1-2; TRBD1 is a possible D gene (5 bases). Germline V gene sequence: CDR1 LNHDA, CDR2 SQIVND (reference sequence). The CDR3 has 12 amino acids. Deletions cut 7 bases from V and 2 bases from J, with 8 bases between. CDR3 DNA sequence: TGTGCCAGTACAGGGTTAAACTATGGCTACACCTTC. It codes for CASTGLNYGYTF.

J is TRBJ1-2 and V is TRBV6-5; 7 bases match TRBD1. Germline V lookup: CDR1 MNHEY, CDR2 SVGAGI. Unmatched junction bases numbered 6, after V lost 6 bases and J lost 2 bases. The CDR3 totals 14 residues. As DNA, the CDR3 is TGTGCCAGCAGCCGCGTCAGGGGGAACTATGGCTACACCTTC. Translation gives CASSRVRGNYGYTF.

The chain joins TRBV28 to TRBJ2-7; 7 nucleotides match TRBD1. This CDR3 is built from 12 residues. Germline V gene lookup returns CDR1 MDHEN and CDR2 SYDVKM. After removal of 4 bases from V and 7 bases from J, the junction contained 4 bases not matched to a gene. In DNA, the CDR3 is TGTGCCAGCAGTTCCCCGGGACAGGAGCAGTACTTC. Protein: CASSSPGQEQYF.

The rearrangement uses TRBV7-3 and TRBJ2-2, with 7 nucleotides matching TRBD2. This CDR3 has 15 residues. Germline V CDR1 and CDR2: SGHTA, FQGTGA. J was trimmed by 5 bases and V by 5 bases; bases with no gene match: 8. The CDR3, as DNA: TGTGCCAGCAGCCTGGGGAGGGCAGGGACCGGGGAGCTGTTTTTT. The encoded protein is CASSLGRAGTGELFF.

V gene TRBV9 combines with J gene TRBJ2-5, with 13 bases aligning to TRBD2. CDR1 and CDR2 from the germline V gene are SGDLS and YYNGEE. V gave up 3 bases and J gave up 4 bases; unmatched junction bases: 3. The length of the CDR3 is 15 residues. The CDR3 sequence: CASSGTSGSGETQYF. In nucleotides, the CDR3 is TGTGCCAGCAGCGGGACTAGCGGGAGTGGAGAGACCCAGTACTTC.

The chain has TRBV7-9 and TRBJ1-4; TRBD1 matches 8 bases. V trimming: 4 bases; J trimming: 8 bases; junction bases outside the gene matches: 9. This CDR3 has 15 amino acids. CDR1 and CDR2 from the germline V gene are SEHNR and FQNEAQ (reference sequence). In DNA, the CDR3 is TGTGCCAGCAGCTGGATACAGGGGGTAGTCGAAAAACTGTTTTTT. This gives the protein CASSWIQGVVEKLFF.

V and J are TRBV30 and TRBJ2-7; 7 bases agree with TRBD1. This CDR3 region has 15 residues. Trimming cost V 2 bases and J 2 bases; bases outside gene matches: 9. Germline V lookup: CDR1 GTSNPN, CDR2 SVGIG (reference sequence). The CDR3 DNA follows: TGTGCCTGGAGTCCTCAGGGGGACCCTACCTACGAGCAGTACTTC. It specifies CAWSPQGDPTYEQYF.

The V and J genes are TRBV7-2 and TRBJ2-1, with 10 bases matching TRBD1. V trimming: 6 bases; J trimming: 4 bases; junction bases outside the gene matches: 6. The CDR3 is made up of 15 amino acids. Germline assignment: CDR1 SGHTA and CDR2 FQGNSA. DNA for the CDR3: TGTGCCAGCAGTGTAGACAGGGGGCTTTACAATGAGCAGTTCTTC. It is translated as CASSVDRGLYNEQFF.

V and J are TRBV25-1 and TRBJ1-1; maybe TRBD1 (6 bases). Deletions cut 6 bases from V and 1 base from J, with 9 bases between. Germline loops: CDR1 MGHDK, CDR2 SYGVNS. The CDR3 is made up of 13 amino acids. In nucleotides, the CDR3 is TGTGCCAGCAGAGGACAGCCGAACACTGAAGCTTTCTTT. Amino acid sequence: CASRGQPNTEAFF.

V usage is TRBV28 and J usage is TRBJ1-5, with a possible D match to TRBD1 (6 bases). Trimming cost V 5 bases and J 0 bases, with 14 bases left between them. This CDR3 spans 16 amino acids. Germline V gives CDR1 MDHEN, CDR2 SYDVKM. This CDR3 is CASSPGTSYSNQPQHF. The CDR3 nucleotides are TGTGCCAGCAGTCCCGGGACAAGTTATAGCAATCAGCCCCAGCATTTT.

This clone was seen more than once but under ten times. This rearrangement joins TRBV28 to TRBJ1-4, with 8 bases fitting TRBD1. CDR3 length: 16 amino acids. CDR1 and CDR2 (germline): MDHEN, SYDVKM. V shed 2 bases, J shed 8 bases, and the junction held 10 bases outside the gene matches. The CDR3 DNA follows: TGTGCCAGCAGTTTAGGTCAGACAGGGGTAAGAGAAAAACTGTTTTTT. Protein: CASSLGQTGVREKLFF.

The table lists this clone with a few counts. The chain couples TRBV10-1 to TRBJ2-1; 15 nucleotides match TRBD2. Germline V gene lookup returns CDR1 WNHNN and CDR2 SYGVQD (reference sequence). The CDR3 totals 20 residues. V gave up 3 bases and J gave up 4 bases; unmatched junction bases: 13. The CDR3 protein is CASSDSPGLAGGVRYNEQFF. Written as DNA, the CDR3 is TGCGCCAGCAGTGATTCCCCGGGACTAGCGGGAGGAGTGAGATACAATGAGCAGTTCTTC.

The chain is built from TRBV4-1 and TRBJ2-1, with TRBD1 identical over 8 bases. The CDR3 covers 14 residues. Germline CDR1 is MGHRA and CDR2 is YSYEKL. J was trimmed by 7 bases and V by 1 base; bases with no gene match: 3. The CDR3 sequence is CASSQGQGINEQFF. CDR3 sequence (DNA): TGCGCCAGCAGCCAAGGACAGGGGATTAATGAGCAGTTCTTC.

The chain uses TRBV14 and TRBJ2-5; 13 bases fit TRBD2. Germline V CDR1 and CDR2: SGHDN, FVKESK. Germline trimming cut 4 bases from V and 5 bases from J; bases unmatched to any gene: 10. The CDR3 length is 17 residues. Here the CDR3 reads CASSRGSGLAGWETQYF. In DNA form, the CDR3 reads TGTGCCAGCAGCCGAGGCTCGGGACTAGCGGGATGGGAGACCCAGTACTTC.

V usage is TRBV28 and J usage is TRBJ2-3, with D perhaps TRBD1 (6 bases). The CDR3 consists of 15 residues. CDR1 is MDHEN and CDR2 is SYDVKM in the germline V gene. Trimming stripped 6 bases from V and 2 bases from J, with 15 bases between. The chain's CDR3 is CASRSYRVYTDTQYF. CDR3 coding DNA: TGTGCCAGCAGGAGCTACAGGGTTTACACAGATACGCAGTATTTT.

This clone appeared a single time. Other DNA sequences from this sample encode an identical CDR3 as well. This sequence joins TRBV5-4 and TRBJ2-3; D is unclear. V lost 0 bases and J 1 base, leaving 3 bases between the germline ends. Germline assignment: CDR1 SGHNT and CDR2 YYREEE (reference sequence). The CDR3 extends over 13 amino acids. The CDR3, as DNA: TGTGCCAGCAGCTTGGCGGGCACAGATACGCAGTATTTT. Its protein product is CASSLAGTDTQYF.

The chain uses TRBV3-1 (or the pseudogene TRBV3-2) and TRBJ1-1; no definite D call. CDR3 length: 14 amino acids. Germline V gene sequence: CDR1 LGHDT, CDR2 YNNKEL (reference sequence). V was trimmed by 0 bases and J by 7 bases, leaving 12 bases between them. CDR3 sequence reads: CASSQDSGSGEAFF. The CDR3 nucleotides are TGTGCCAGCAGCCAAGATTCGGGTTCGGGTGAAGCTTTCTTT.

This clone was picked up one time. This chain uses TRBV5-1 with TRBJ2-3; D ambiguous. V was pared by 4 bases and J by 3 bases, with 15 bases between. The CDR3 sequence is 15 residues long. Germline values: CDR1 SGHRS, CDR2 YFSETQ. CDR3 amino acids: CASSPRIDWTDTQYF. The CDR3 DNA reads as TGCGCCAGCAGCCCCCGGATTGACTGGACAGATACGCAGTATTTT.